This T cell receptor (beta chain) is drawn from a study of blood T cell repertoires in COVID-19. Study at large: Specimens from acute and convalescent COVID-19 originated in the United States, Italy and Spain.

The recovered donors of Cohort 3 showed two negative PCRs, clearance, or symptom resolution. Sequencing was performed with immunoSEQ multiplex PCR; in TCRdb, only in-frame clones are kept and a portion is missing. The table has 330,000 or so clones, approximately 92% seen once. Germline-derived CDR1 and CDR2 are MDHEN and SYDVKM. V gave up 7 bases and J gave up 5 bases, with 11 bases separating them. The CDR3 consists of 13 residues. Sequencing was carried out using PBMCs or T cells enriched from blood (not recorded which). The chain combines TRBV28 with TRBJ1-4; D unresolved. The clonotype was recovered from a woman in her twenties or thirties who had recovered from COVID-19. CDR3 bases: TGTGCCAGCAATTTGATGGCCAATGAAAAACTGTTTTTT. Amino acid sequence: CASNLMANEKLFF.